This TCR beta chain came from a study of regulatory T cells in long-lasting Graves disease. This clonotype occurred many times. Building of the TCR beta libraries involved iRepertoire HTBI primers and Arm-PCR of CDR3 regions. MiXCR was run by TCRdb on the multiplex PCR reads, yielding one entry per CDR3 protein. The table lists a few hundred thousand distinct CDR3 sequences, around 24% of them singletons. Germline loops: CDR1 MDHEN, CDR2 SYDVKM. CDR3 length: 13 amino acids. With 6 bases removed from V and 8 bases from J, the gap between germline ends came to 16 bases. Time point reported: persistent/refractory GD, antithyroid drugs over 5 years with positive TRAb. Construction of the TCR library relied on RNA isolated from PBMCs. Graves' disease diagnosis used American Thyroid Association guidelines.

This chain connects TRBV28 to TRBJ1-2, with D perhaps matching TRBD1 (6 bases). The material sequenced was peripheral blood mononuclear cells (PBMCs), taken when the disease was refractory, from a patient treated with antithyroid drugs. This TCR was recovered from a female donor with Graves disease. The chain's CDR3 is CASSSGVWDGYTF. CDR3 in DNA: TGTGCCAGCAGCTCAGGGGTTTGGGACGGCTACACCTTC.